These T cell receptor beta chains were read from a single sample in a study of blood T cell repertoires in COVID-19. Sequencing used immunoSEQ multiplex PCR; TCRdb keeps in-frame clones, though not all of them. This table holds some 88,000 clones, around 85% found once. The material sequenced was peripheral blood. The receptors derive from a woman between 70 and 85 years old with acute or convalescent COVID-19. CDR3s include the opening cysteine and the closing phenylalanine or tryptophan. D genes are given only for firm matches. Clone size is given for some rows only: seen once, a few or many times, or a class if the clone is expanded.

V gene	J gene	clone size	D gene	CDR3 length	CDR3 DNA	CDR3 protein
TRBV11-3	TRBJ2-1	.	.	15	TGTGCCAGCAGCTTACGCCAGGGAGGTGACAATGAGCAGTTCTTC	CASSLRQGGDNEQFF
TRBV6-5	TRBJ1-5	few	TRBD1	14	TGTGCCAGCAGTTCCGGGACAGGCAATCAGCCCCAGCATTTT	CASSSGTGNQPQHF
TRBV29-1	TRBJ1-2	.	TRBD1	13	TGCAGCGTTGAAGGACAGGGGTTGGGTGGCTACACCTTC	CSVEGQGLGGYTF
TRBV28	TRBJ1-2	.	TRBD1	14	TGTGCCAGCAGTCTGATGCGGACAGGGGGTGGCTACACCTTC	CASSLMRTGGGYTF
TRBV24-1	TRBJ1-3	few	.	16	TGTGCCACCAGTGCCGGGACAAAAGGATCTGGAAACACCATATATTTT	CATSAGTKGSGNTIYF
TRBV28	TRBJ2-6	.	TRBD1	17	TGTGCCAGCAGTCCTGGACAGGGGATGTCTGGGGCCAACGTCCTGACTTTC	CASSPGQGMSGANVLTF
TRBV7-9	TRBJ2-6	.	.	17	TGTGCCAGCAGCTTAGGAGGGAGATACTCTGGGGCCAACGTCCTGACTTTC	CASSLGGRYSGANVLTF
TRBV15	TRBJ1-2	once	TRBD1	14	TGTGCCACCAAGGCGATCGGACAGGGCTATGGCTACACCTTC	CATKAIGQGYGYTF
TRBV4-3	TRBJ1-5	.	.	18	TGCGCCAGCAGGCAACGGGACAACCACCGAATTAGCAATCAGCCCCAGCATTTT	CASRQRDNHRISNQPQHF
TRBV11-3	TRBJ2-1	.	.	15	TGTGCCAGCAGCTTACGAGACTACCCATCCAATGAGCAGTTCTTC	CASSLRDYPSNEQFF
TRBV28	TRBJ1-5	.	.	13	TGTGCCAGCAGTTTCGGGGTAGCTCAGCCCCAGCATTTT	CASSFGVAQPQHF
TRBV18	TRBJ1-1	.	TRBD1	17	TGTGCCAGCTCACCACCGGGTAGGGGGCCGATGAACACTGAAGCTTTCTTT	CASSPPGRGPMNTEAFF
TRBV2	TRBJ2-1	.	TRBD2	14	TGTGCCAGTCATCCGGGACTAGCGAGGGGTGAGCAGTTCTTC	CASHPGLARGEQFF
TRBV11-2	TRBJ1-2	.	.	15	TGTGCCAGCAGCCAGTCACGGGGGGGCCCTTATGGCTACACCTTC	CASSQSRGGPYGYTF
TRBV27	TRBJ1-2	once	TRBD1	14	TGTGCCAGTAGACGAGACGCACAGGGGTATGGCTACACCTTC	CASRRDAQGYGYTF
TRBV29-1	TRBJ1-1	.	TRBD1	13	TGCAGCGTGCGACAGGGGGGGGACACTGAAGCTTTCTTT	CSVRQGGDTEAFF
TRBV9	TRBJ2-1	.	.	15	TGTGCCAGCAGCGTAGAGCTGGACACCGGGGGGCGGCAGTTCTTC	CASSVELDTGGRQFF
TRBV4-1	TRBJ2-5	few	.	16	TGCGCCAGCAGCCAAGAAAGACAGACGTACCAAGAGACCCAGTACTTC	CASSQERQTYQETQYF
TRBV3-1/TRBV3-2	TRBJ1-5	.	TRBD1	17	TGTGCCAGCAGCCAAGGGGAACGACAGGGCTGCAATCAGCCCCAGCATTTT	CASSQGERQGCNQPQHF
TRBV7-2	TRBJ2-1	.	TRBD2	14	TGTGCCAGCAGCAACAGCGGGGGTAGGAATGAGCAGTTCTTC	CASSNSGGRNEQFF
TRBV6-4	TRBJ2-1	.	TRBD2	16	TGTGCCAGCAGTGGGGATGGGGGACTAGCGGACAATGAGCAGTTCTTC	CASSGDGGLADNEQFF
TRBV20-1	TRBJ1-4	.	.	11	TGCAGTGCTAGGGTTCAGGGCACACTGTTTTTT	CSARVQGTLFF
TRBV19	TRBJ2-2	.	.	13	TGTGCCAGTAGCCAGGGTAACACCGGGGAGCTGTTTTTT	CASSQGNTGELFF
TRBV10-3	TRBJ2-2	.	.	14	TGTGCCATCAGTGAGGACAGGAACACCGGGGAGCTGTTTTTT	CAISEDRNTGELFF
TRBV12-2	TRBJ2-5	.	.	17	TGTGCAAGTCGCTTCCCTGGTTCCCCGGGACAGCAAGAGACCCAGTACTTC	CASRFPGSPGQQETQYF
TRBV2	TRBJ2-2	.	TRBD1	15	TGTGCCAGCAGGTTCCAGGGGGCGCCCACCGGGGAGCTGTTTTTT	CASRFQGAPTGELFF
TRBV7-7	TRBJ2-1	.	.	16	TGTGCCAGCAGCCCTACGGGGTTTAGCTCCTACAATGAGCAGTTCTTC	CASSPTGFSSYNEQFF
TRBV7-7	TRBJ1-5	.	TRBD1	16	TGTGCCAGCAGCCGGACAGGGAATTCCCAAAATCAGCCCCAGCATTTT	CASSRTGNSQNQPQHF
TRBV2	TRBJ2-6	.	.	13	TGTGCCAGCACCGGGTCTGGGGCCAACGTCCTGACTTTC	CASTGSGANVLTF
TRBV24-1	TRBJ2-2	.	TRBD2	16	TGTGCCACCAGTGATCCCTGGACTAGGTCCACCGGGGAGCTGTTTTTT	CATSDPWTRSTGELFF
TRBV5-8	TRBJ1-1	.	TRBD1	16	TGTGCCAGCAGCCGCACCCTGACAGGGGGCGTCGCTGAAGCTTTCTTT	CASSRTLTGGVAEAFF
TRBV27	TRBJ2-3	.	TRBD2	15	TGTGCCAGCAGTTTGCGGGGGACCTTCACAGATACGCAGTATTTT	CASSLRGTFTDTQYF
TRBV19	TRBJ1-5	once	.	14	TGTGCCAGTAGTATAGTGCGGGGTGACCAGCCCCAGCATTTT	CASSIVRGDQPQHF
TRBV5-6	TRBJ2-3	.	TRBD2	14	TGTGCCAGCAGCTCCGGGACTACCACAGATACGCAGTATTTT	CASSSGTTTDTQYF
TRBV6-1	TRBJ1-6	.	.	14	TGTGCCAGCAGTGAGGTCAGGGGCGGTTCACCCCTCCACTTT	CASSEVRGGSPLHF
TRBV6-2/TRBV6-3	TRBJ1-2	.	TRBD1	13	TGTGCCAGCAGTTACTGGGACAGGAGGGGCTACACCTTC	CASSYWDRRGYTF
TRBV7-8	TRBJ1-2	.	.	12	TGTGCCAGCAGCCCCCAGGAGGGTGGCTACACCTTC	CASSPQEGGYTF
TRBV10-1	TRBJ2-3	.	TRBD2	15	TGCGCCAGCAGTTTTGCGGGAGGGCCGGGAGATACGCAGTATTTT	CASSFAGGPGDTQYF
TRBV7-9	TRBJ1-2	.	TRBD1	15	TGTGCCAGCAGCCGTGGGACAGCTCATAACTATGGCTACACCTTC	CASSRGTAHNYGYTF
TRBV15	TRBJ2-1	.	TRBD1	16	TGTGCCACCAGCGGGTCAGACAGGGTGGAAAACAATGAGCAGTTCTTC	CATSGSDRVENNEQFF
TRBV12-3/TRBV12-4	TRBJ1-5	.	.	13	TGTGCCGTATCGGATGGCAGGGCTCAGCCCCAGCATTTT	CAVSDGRAQPQHF
TRBV5-5	TRBJ1-2	.	.	15	TGTGCCAGCAGCTTGTGGGCAGAGATTAACTATGGCTACACCTTC	CASSLWAEINYGYTF
TRBV29-1	TRBJ1-1	.	.	11	TGCAGCGTTGATCGTAACACTGAAGCTTTCTTT	CSVDRNTEAFF
TRBV6-5	TRBJ1-1	few	.	13	TGTGCCAGCAGCCCGGGGTCCTACACTGAAGCTTTCTTT	CASSPGSYTEAFF
TRBV3-1/TRBV3-2	TRBJ2-1	.	TRBD2	16	TGTGCCAGCAGCCAGTCCGGTCGGGGGGGCCGAAATGAGCAGTTCTTC	CASSQSGRGGRNEQFF
TRBV29-1	TRBJ2-2	.	TRBD1	17	TGCAGCGTTGAAGTTGGACAGGGGTTTGCGAACACCGGGGAGCTGTTTTTT	CSVEVGQGFANTGELFF
TRBV28	TRBJ1-1	once	.	18	TGTGCCAGCAGTTTAATAACAAACTTAAGGGGTGGCCACACTGAAGCTTTCTTT	CASSLITNLRGGHTEAFF
TRBV3-1/TRBV3-2	TRBJ1-2	.	.	14	TGTGCCAGCAGCCAGGGGCCCACTAACTATGGCTACACCTTC	CASSQGPTNYGYTF
TRBV4-1	TRBJ1-5	few	.	15	TGCGCCAGCAGCCAAGATCCGTATAGCAATCAGCCCCAGCATTTT	CASSQDPYSNQPQHF
TRBV30	TRBJ2-4	.	.	13	TGTGCCTGGACAAGACTAGCCAAAAACATTCAGTACTTC	CAWTRLAKNIQYF
TRBV19	TRBJ1-2	once	TRBD1	13	TGTGCCAGTAGTGGGACAGGGGACTATGGCTACACCTTC	CASSGTGDYGYTF
TRBV11-2	TRBJ2-2	.	.	16	TGTGCCAGCAGCTTAGTCCCGGGGGCGAACACCGGGGAGCTGTTTTTT	CASSLVPGANTGELFF
TRBV24-1	TRBJ1-2	.	.	13	TGTGCCACCAGTGACCCCCGGGACTTCCGCTACACCTTC	CATSDPRDFRYTF
TRBV7-2	TRBJ2-2	few	TRBD1	15	TGTGCCAGCAGCCCCGGGACAGCGAACACCGGGGAGCTGTTTTTT	CASSPGTANTGELFF
TRBV18	TRBJ1-2	.	.	14	TGTGCCAGCTCACCAGGTGACAGAACCTATGGCTACACCTTC	CASSPGDRTYGYTF
TRBV5-4	TRBJ1-4	few	TRBD1	14	TGTGCCAGCAGCGTACAGGGGATTGCTGAAAAACTGTTTTTT	CASSVQGIAEKLFF
TRBV7-2	TRBJ1-2	.	TRBD1	13	TGTGCCAGCAGCTCACAGGGGGCGCAGGGCTACACCTTC	CASSSQGAQGYTF
TRBV5-4	TRBJ2-3	.	.	16	TGTGCCAGCAGCCCCGGTCACCCCTCAAGCACAGATACGCAGTATTTT	CASSPGHPSSTDTQYF
TRBV6-2/TRBV6-3	TRBJ1-2	.	.	15	TGTGCCAGCAGTTATATTCTGGGGACTTCGGATGGCTACACCTTC	CASSYILGTSDGYTF